The TCR beta chain described here comes from a study of shared clonotypes between healthy human individuals. Study details: Each donor's CD8 memory used one plate, CD8 naive two, each CD4 subset three.

Concerning this clone itself: Antigen specificity is unknown.

The method was immunoSEQ multiplex PCR; TCRdb's version includes in-frame clones alone and lacks a portion of them. The data show fewer than 850,000 clones, with roughly 91% seen just once and 30% to 40% held by the top ten. V dropped 3 bases and J dropped 5; count of bases not matched to a gene: 5. From germline, CDR1 is SGHAT and CDR2 FQNNGV. CDR3 length: 14 amino acids. Study-wide results and limits: A limitation of the genetic and exposure-history diversity represented arose from few donors. Clonotype sharing across a few donors was observed for 4% to 6.5% of naive CD4 clonotypes.

Sample: memory CD8+ T cells from PBMCs. Regarding subset: CD45RO+ cells pooled with CCR7-negative TemRA cells. This clonotype originated in a young man in good health. Some clones in this sample may be carry-over from other donors' samples. The chain joins TRBV11-2 to TRBJ2-3, with 7 positions matching TRBD1. This chain's CDR3 is CASSFSRGKDTQYF. CDR3 coding DNA: TGTGCCAGCAGCTTTTCCAGGGGGAAAGATACGCAGTATTTT.